What follows describes a single TCR beta chain. Its target is unknown. With 5 bases clipped from V and 6 bases from J, the junction kept 13 bases outside the gene matches. The CDR3 covers 15 residues. The germline V gene has CDR1 MNHNS and CDR2 SASEGT. TCRdb's copy holds only in-frame clones and misses some; the assay was immunoSEQ multiplex PCR. Here the sample spans approximately 36,000 clones, 80% being singletons. This specimen belongs to a study of a mutant IDH1 vaccine in newly diagnosed glioma. Time point noted: week 11, during vaccination. Vaccination used 300 ug of mutant IDH1 20-mer peptide per dose, with topical imiquimod.

The chain employs TRBV6-1 and TRBJ2-7; 7 nucleotides agree with TRBD2. This clonotype was obtained from a woman aged 25-40 years with glioma. Some clones in this sample may be carry-over from other donors' samples. The sequenced sample was peripheral blood mononuclear cells (PBMCs), obtained from a glioma patient whose treatment included an IDH1 peptide vaccine. In nucleotides, the CDR3 is TGTGCCAGCAGTCTCCTCCCCCTGGGGGAGGGCGAGCAGTACTTC. Amino acid sequence: CASSLLPLGEGEQYF.